Included here is one TCR beta chain sequence, with context. Its antigen is unknown. V was clipped by 5 bases and J by 4 bases; unmatched bases: 6. Germline CDR1 is SEHNR and CDR2 is FQNEAQ (reference sequence). This CDR3 is built from 15 residues. The repertoire was sequenced with immunoSEQ multiplex PCR; TCRdb's copy has only in-frame clones and lacks some. In the table there are around 140,000 clones, roughly 90% of which are singletons. This sample stems from a study of T cell responses to AZD1222 COVID-19 vaccine. General study findings and limits: Repertoire collection took place solely once the T cell response had peaked.

This receptor was identified in an adult in good health. The sample here was peripheral blood, taken on day 0 of AZD1222 vaccination. The chain employs TRBV7-9 and TRBJ2-3; 10 bases line up with TRBD2. CDR3 region: CASSLQTSGSDTQYF. The CDR3, as DNA: TGTGCCAGCAGCCTCCAGACTAGCGGGTCAGATACGCAGTATTTT.